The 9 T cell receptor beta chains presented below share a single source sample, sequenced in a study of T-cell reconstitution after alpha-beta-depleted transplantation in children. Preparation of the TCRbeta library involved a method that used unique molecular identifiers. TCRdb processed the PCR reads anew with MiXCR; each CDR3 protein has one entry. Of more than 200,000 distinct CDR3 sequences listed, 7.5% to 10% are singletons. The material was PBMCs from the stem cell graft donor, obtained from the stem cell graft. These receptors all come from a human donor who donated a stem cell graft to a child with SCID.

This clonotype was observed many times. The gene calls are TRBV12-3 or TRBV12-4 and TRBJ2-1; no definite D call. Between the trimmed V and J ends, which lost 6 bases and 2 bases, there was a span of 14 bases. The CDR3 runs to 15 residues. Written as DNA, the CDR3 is TGTGCCAGCAGCAGTTCGGCCGAAGCCTACAATGAGCAGTTCTTC. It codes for CASSSSAEAYNEQFF.

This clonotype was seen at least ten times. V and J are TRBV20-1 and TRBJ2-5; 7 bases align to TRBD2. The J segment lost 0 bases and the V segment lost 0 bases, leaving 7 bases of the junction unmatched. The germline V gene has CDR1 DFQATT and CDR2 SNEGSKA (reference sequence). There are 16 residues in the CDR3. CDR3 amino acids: CSARDLPAGYQETQYF. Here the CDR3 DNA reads TGCAGTGCTAGAGATCTCCCAGCGGGGTACCAAGAGACCCAGTACTTC.

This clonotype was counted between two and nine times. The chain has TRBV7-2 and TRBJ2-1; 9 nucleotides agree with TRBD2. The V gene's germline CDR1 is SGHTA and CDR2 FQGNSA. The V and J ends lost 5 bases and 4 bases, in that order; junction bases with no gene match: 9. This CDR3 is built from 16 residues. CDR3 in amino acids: CASSPPGLAPYNEQFF. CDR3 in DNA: TGTGCCAGCAGCCCCCCGGGACTAGCCCCTTACAATGAGCAGTTCTTC.

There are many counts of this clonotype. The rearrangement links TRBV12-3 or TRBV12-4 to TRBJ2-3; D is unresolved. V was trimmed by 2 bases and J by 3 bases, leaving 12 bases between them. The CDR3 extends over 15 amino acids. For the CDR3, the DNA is TGTGCCAGCAGTTTAAAGGTATCTCCAACAGATACGCAGTATTTT. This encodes CASSLKVSPTDTQYF.

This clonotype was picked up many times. CDR3 bases: TGCAGTGCCCCAGCCGGGTCAGAGACCCAGTACTTC. Amino acid sequence: CSAPAGSETQYF. The rearrangement links TRBV20-1 to TRBJ2-5, with D uncertain. Germline V gene data show CDR1 as DFQATT and CDR2 as SNEGSKA (reference sequence). The ends were cut back, 6 bases at V and 4 bases at J, with 12 bases in the middle. The CDR3 loop spans 12 amino acids.

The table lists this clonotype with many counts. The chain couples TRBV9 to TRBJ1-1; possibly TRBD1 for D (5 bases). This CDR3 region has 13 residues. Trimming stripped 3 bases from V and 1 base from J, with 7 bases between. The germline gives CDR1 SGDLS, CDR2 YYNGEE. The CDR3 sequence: CASSADTNTEAFF. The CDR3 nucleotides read TGTGCCAGCAGCGCGGACACGAACACTGAAGCTTTCTTT.

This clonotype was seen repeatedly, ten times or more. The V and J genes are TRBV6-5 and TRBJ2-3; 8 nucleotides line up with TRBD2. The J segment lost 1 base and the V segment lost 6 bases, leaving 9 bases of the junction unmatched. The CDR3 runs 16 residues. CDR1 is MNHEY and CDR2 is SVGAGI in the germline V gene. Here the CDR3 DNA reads TGTGCCAGCAGCTGGGGGCGGGGGGCCCGCACAGATACGCAGTATTTT. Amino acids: CASSWGRGARTDTQYF.

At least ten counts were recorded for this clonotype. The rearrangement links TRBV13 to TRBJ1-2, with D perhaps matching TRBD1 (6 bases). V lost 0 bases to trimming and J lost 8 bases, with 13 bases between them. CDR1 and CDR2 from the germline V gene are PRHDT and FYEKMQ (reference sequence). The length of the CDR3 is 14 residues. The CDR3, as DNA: TGTGCCAGCAGCTTAGGCCGCGGGACAAGAGGCTACACCTTC. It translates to CASSLGRGTRGYTF. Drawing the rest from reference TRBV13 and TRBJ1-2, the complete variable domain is AAGVIQSPRHLIKEKRETATLKCYPIPRHDTVYWYQQGPGQDPQFLISFYEKMQSDKGSIPDRFSAQQFSDYHSELNMSSLELGDSALYFCASSLGRGTRGYTFGSGTRLTVV.

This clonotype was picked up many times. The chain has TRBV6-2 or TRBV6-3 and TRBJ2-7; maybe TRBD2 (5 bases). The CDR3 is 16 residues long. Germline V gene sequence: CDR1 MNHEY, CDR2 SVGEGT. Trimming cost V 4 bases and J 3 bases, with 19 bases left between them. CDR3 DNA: TGTGCCAGCAGTTTCCCGGTGGTAGCGAATCTCTACGAGCAGTACTTC. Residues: CASSFPVVANLYEQYF.